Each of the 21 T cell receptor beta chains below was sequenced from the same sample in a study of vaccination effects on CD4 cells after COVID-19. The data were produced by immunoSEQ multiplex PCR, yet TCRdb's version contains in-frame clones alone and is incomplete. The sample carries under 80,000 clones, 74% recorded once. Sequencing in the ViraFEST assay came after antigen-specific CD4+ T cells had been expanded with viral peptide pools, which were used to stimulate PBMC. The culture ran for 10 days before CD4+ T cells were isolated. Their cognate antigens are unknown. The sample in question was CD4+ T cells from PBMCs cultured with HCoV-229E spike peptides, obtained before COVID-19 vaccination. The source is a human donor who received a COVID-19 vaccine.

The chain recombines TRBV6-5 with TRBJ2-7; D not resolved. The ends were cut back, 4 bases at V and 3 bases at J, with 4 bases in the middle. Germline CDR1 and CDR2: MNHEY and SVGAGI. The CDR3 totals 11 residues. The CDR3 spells CASSWSYEQYV. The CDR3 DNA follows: TGTGCCAGCAGTTGGAGCTACGAGCAGTACGTC.

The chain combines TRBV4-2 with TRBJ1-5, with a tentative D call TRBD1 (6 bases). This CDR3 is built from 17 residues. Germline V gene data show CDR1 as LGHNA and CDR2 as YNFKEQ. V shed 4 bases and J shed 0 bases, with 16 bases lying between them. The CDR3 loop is CASSLRAGESSNQPQHF. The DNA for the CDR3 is TGTGCCAGCAGCCTGAGGGCAGGGGAGTCTAGCAATCAGCCCCAGCATTTT.

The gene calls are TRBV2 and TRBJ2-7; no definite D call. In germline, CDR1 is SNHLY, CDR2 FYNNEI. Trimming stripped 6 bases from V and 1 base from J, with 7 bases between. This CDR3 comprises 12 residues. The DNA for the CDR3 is TGTGCCAGCAGGCAGGAGTCCTACGAGCAGTACGTC. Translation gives CASRQESYEQYV.

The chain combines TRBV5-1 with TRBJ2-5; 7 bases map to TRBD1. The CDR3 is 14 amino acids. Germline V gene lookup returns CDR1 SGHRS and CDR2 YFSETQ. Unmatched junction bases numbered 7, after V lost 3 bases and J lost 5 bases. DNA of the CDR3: TGCGCCAGCAGCTCCGGGACAGTCATCGAGACCCAGTACTTC. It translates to CASSSGTVIETQYF. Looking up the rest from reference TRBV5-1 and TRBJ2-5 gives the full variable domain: KAGVTQTPRYLIKTRGQQVTLSCSPISGHRSVSWYQQTPGQGLQFLFEYFSETQRNKGNFPGRFSGRQFSNSRSEMNVSTLELGDSALYLCASSSGTVIETQYFGPGTRLLVL.

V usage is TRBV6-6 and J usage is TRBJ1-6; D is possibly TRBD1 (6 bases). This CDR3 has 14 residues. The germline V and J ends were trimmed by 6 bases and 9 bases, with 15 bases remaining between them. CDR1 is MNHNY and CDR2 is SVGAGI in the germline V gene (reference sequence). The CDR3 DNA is TGTGCCAGCAGGCTACAGGGAGGAGGTTCACCCCTCCACTTT. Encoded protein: CASRLQGGGSPLHF.

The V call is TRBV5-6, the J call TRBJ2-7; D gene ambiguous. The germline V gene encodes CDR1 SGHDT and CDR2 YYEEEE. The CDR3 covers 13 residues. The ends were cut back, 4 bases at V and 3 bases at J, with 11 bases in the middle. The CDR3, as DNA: TGTGCCAGCAGCCTACCCAACCTCTACGAGCAGTACGTC. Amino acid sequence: CASSLPNLYEQYV.

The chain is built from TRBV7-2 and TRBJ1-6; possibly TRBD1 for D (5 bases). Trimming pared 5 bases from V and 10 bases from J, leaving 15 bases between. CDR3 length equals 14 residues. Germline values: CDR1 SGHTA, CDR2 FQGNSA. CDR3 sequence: CASSGQGAGSPLHF. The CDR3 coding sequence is TGTGCCAGCAGCGGGCAGGGAGCTGGGTCACCCCTCCACTTT.

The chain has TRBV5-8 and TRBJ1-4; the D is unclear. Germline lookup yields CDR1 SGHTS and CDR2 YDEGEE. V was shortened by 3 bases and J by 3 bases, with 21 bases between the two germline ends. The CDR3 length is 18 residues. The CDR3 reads CASSSSVVMRPSNEKLFF. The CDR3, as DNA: TGTGCCAGCAGCTCCTCGGTGGTTATGAGGCCCTCTAATGAAAAACTGTTTTTT.

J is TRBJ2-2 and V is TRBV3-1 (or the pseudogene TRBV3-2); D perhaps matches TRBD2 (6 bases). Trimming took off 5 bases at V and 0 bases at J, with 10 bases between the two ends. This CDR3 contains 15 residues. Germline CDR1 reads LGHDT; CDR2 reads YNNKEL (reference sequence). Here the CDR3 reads CASSSGLSNTGELFF. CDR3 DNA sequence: TGTGCCAGCAGCTCGGGACTTTCGAACACCGGGGAGCTGTTTTTT.

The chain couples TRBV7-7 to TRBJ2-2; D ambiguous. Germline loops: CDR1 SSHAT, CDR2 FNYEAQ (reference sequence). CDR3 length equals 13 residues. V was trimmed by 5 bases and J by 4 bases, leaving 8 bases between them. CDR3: CASSPLTTGELFF. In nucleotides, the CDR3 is TGTGCCAGCAGCCCGCTGACCACCGGGGAGCTGTTTTTT.

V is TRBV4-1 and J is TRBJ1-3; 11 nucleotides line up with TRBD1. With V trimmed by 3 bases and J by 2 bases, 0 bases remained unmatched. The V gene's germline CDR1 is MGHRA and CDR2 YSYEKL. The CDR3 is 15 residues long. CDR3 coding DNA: TGCGCCAGCAGCCAGGACAGGGGGCCTGGAAACACCATATATTTT. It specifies CASSQDRGPGNTIYF.

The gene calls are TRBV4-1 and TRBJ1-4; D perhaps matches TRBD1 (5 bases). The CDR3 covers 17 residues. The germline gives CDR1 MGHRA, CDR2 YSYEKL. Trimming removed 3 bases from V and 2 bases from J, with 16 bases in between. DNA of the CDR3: TGCGCCAGCAGCCAGTTCCCCCGGCGGGACACTAATGAAAAACTGTTTTTT. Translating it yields CASSQFPRRDTNEKLFF.

CDR3 region: CASSRSSGGYQFF. CDR3 sequence (DNA): TGTGCCAGCAGTCGGTCTAGCGGGGGCTACCAGTTCTTC. The chain carries TRBV6-5 and TRBJ2-1; 10 bases are shared with TRBD2. The CDR3 is made up of 13 amino acids. Germline V lookup: CDR1 MNHEY, CDR2 SVGAGI. J was trimmed by 13 bases and V by 5 bases; bases with no gene match: 8.

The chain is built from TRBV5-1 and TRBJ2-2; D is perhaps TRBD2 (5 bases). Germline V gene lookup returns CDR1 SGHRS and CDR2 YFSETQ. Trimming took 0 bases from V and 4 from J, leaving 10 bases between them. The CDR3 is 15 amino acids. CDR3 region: CASSLEAALTGELFF. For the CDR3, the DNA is TGCGCCAGCAGCTTGGAAGCGGCACTCACCGGGGAGCTGTTTTTT. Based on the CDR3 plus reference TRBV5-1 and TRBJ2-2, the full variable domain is KAGVTQTPRYLIKTRGQQVTLSCSPISGHRSVSWYQQTPGQGLQFLFEYFSETQRNKGNFPGRFSGRQFSNSRSEMNVSTLELGDSALYLCASSLEAALTGELFFGEGSRLTVL.

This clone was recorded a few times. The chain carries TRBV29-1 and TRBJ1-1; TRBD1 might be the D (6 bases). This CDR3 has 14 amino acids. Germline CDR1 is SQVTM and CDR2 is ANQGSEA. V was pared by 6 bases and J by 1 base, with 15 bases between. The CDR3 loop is CSVSGQTQNTEAFF. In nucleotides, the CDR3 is TGCAGCGTGTCCGGACAGACACAGAACACTGAAGCTTTCTTT.

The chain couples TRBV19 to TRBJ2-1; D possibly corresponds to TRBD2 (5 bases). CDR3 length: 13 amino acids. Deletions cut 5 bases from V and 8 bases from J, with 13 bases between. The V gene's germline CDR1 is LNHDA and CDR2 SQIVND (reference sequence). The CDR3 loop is CASSSARRDEQFF. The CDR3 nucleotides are TGTGCCAGTAGTTCCGCGCGGCGGGATGAGCAGTTCTTC.

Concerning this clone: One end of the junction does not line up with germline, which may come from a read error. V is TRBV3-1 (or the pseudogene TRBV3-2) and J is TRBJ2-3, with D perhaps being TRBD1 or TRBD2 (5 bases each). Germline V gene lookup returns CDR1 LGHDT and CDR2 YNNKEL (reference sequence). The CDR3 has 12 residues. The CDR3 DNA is TGTGCCAGCAGCCAGGCCGGGACCGAGTCGGATTTT. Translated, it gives CASSQAGTESDF.

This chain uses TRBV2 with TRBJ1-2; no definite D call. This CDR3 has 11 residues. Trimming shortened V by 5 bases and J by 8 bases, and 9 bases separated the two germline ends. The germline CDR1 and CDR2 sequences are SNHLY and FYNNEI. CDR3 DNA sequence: TGTGCCAGCAGTCAGGCGGACGGCTACACCTTC. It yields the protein CASSQADGYTF.

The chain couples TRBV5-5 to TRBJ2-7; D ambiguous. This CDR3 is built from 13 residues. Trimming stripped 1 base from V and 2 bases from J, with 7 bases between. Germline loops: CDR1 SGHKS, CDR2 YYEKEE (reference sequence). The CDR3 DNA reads TGTGCCAGCAGCTTGTCACTTACCTACGAGCAGTACGTC. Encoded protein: CASSLSLTYEQYV.

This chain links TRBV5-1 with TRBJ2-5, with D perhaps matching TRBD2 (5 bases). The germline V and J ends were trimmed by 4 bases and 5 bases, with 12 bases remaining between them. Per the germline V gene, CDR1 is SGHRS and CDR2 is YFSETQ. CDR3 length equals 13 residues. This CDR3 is CASSAPGLETQYF. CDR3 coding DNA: TGCGCCAGCAGCGCGCCGGGGTTGGAGACCCAGTACTTC.

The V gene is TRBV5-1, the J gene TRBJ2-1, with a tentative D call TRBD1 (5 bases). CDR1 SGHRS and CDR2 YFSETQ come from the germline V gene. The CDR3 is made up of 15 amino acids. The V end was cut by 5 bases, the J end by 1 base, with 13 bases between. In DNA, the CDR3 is TGCGCCAGCAGACCGGACACCCTATCCTACAATGAGCAGTTCTTC. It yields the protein CASRPDTLSYNEQFF.